This paragraph reports one TCR beta chain. This record belongs to a study of CD8+ T cells in alopecia areata. The treatment here: oral pan-JAK inhibitor, 5-10 mg twice daily. Trimming at V came to 0 bases and at J to 5 bases, leaving 4 bases not matched to a gene. This CDR3 is 15 amino acids long. Germline loops: CDR1 SEHNR, CDR2 FQNEAQ (reference sequence). RNA, once extracted, was reverse transcribed into cDNA for use as the sequencing template. The repertoire was sequenced with immunoSEQ multiplex PCR; TCRdb's copy has only in-frame clones and lacks some. This sample has around 190,000 clones, with approximately 67% found just once.

Specimen: CD4+ T cells sorted from blood, collected between weeks 49 and 50, from a patient treated with tofacitinib. V usage is TRBV7-9 and J usage is TRBJ1-1; 9 bases map to TRBD1. This clonotype was sampled from a human donor with alopecia areata. The CDR3 DNA follows: TGTGCCAGCAGCTTAGCGGGACAGGGTGGGACTGAAGCTTTCTTT. This gives the protein CASSLAGQGGTEAFF.